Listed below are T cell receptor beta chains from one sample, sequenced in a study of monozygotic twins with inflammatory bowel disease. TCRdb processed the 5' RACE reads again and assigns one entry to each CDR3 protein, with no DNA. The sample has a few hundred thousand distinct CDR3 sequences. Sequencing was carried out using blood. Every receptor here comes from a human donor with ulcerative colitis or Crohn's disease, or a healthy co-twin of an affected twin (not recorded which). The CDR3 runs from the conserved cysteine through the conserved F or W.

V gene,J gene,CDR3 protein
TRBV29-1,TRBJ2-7,CSVESGQGDEQYF
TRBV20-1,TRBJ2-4,CSARDGEGIDIQYF
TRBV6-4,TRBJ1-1,CASPMIGIGTEAFF
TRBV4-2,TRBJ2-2,CASSQGGQANTGELFF
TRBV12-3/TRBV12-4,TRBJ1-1,CASTWGPTNTEAFF
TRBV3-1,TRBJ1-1,CASSQDPRGRISEAFF
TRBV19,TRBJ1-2,CASSSPRDYNYGYTF
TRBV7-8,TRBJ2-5,CASSFLGKETQYF
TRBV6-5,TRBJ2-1,CASSNRLQIANEQFF
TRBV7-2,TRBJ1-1,CASSQNAHTEAFF
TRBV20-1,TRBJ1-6,CSAPTVNSPLHF
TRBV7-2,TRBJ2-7,CASSLAGGASYEQYF
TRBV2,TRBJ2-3,CASNTLLSSDTQYF
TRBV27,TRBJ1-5,CASSYYYSNQPQHF
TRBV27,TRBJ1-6,CASSPLGAPLHF
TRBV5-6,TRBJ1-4,CASSYYRVTNEKLFF
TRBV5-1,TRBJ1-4,CASSLGTTTNEKLFF
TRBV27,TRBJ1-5,CASSLSGRAGGNQPQHF
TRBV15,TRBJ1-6,CATSRGYVSRSPLHF
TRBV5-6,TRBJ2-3,CASSLGGPRDTQYF
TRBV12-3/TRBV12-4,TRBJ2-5,CASSSTPSGNQETQYF
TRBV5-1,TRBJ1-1,CASSLGARTEAFF
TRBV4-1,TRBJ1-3,CASSQDEAVIGNTIYF
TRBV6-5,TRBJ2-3,CASVSGRNTDTQYF
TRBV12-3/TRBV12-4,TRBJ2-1,CASSFEGNEQFF
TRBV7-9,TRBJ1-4,CASSFGGQGNEKLFF
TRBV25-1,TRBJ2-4,CASSESGRAINIQYF
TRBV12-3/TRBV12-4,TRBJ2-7,CASSSQGGSEEQYF
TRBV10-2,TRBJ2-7,CASSESLDYEQYF
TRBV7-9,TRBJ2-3,CASSLAGVTDTQYF
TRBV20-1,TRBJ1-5,CSAHTLGQAGDQPQHF
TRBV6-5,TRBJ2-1,CASSYERGRGDPYNEQFF
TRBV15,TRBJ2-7,CATSRGLAGIYEQYF
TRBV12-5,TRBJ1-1,CASAEGPEAFF
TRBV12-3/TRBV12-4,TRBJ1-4,CASSPGQQVEKLFF
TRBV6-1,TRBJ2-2,CASRPTGTRNTGELFF